The 26 T cell receptor beta chains below come from one sample, sequenced in a study of PD-L1 blockade in urothelial cancer. Only in-frame clones appear in the TCRdb table, and some are missing; sequencing was by immunoSEQ multiplex PCR. The data contain under 95,000 clones, about four fifths of them singletons. The sample's time point: pretreatment peripheral blood. Sequenced here: PBMCs, sampled around atezolizumab (anti-PD-L1) treatment. The receptors here all came from a man aged 55 to 70 with urothelial cancer.

This chain joins TRBV29-1 and TRBJ2-3; D possibly corresponds to TRBD1 (6 bases). V was clipped by 4 bases and J by 4 bases, with 33 bases between them. The CDR3 is 20 amino acids. Germline-derived CDR1 and CDR2 are SQVTM and ANQGSEA. The CDR3 is CSVGGVQGTRIGRVADTQYF. The CDR3 DNA reads as TGCAGCGTTGGGGGCGTTCAGGGGACCCGAATCGGTCGGGTTGCAGATACGCAGTATTTT.

V usage is TRBV29-1 and J usage is TRBJ2-7; 10 bases are a match to TRBD2. This CDR3 contains 15 residues. The J segment lost 4 bases and the V segment lost 5 bases, leaving 11 bases of the junction unmatched. From germline, CDR1 is SQVTM and CDR2 ANQGSEA. CDR3 protein: CSVLQLAGLHYEQYF. The CDR3 bases are TGCAGCGTTTTACAACTAGCGGGATTACATTACGAGCAGTACTTC.

This chain links TRBV15 with TRBJ2-1, with D possibly matching TRBD2 (6 bases). CDR3 size: 16 residues. The germline V and J ends were trimmed by 3 bases and 2 bases, with 14 bases remaining between them. The V gene's germline CDR1 is LNHNV and CDR2 YYDKDF (reference sequence). This chain's CDR3 is CATSSRGGITYNEQFF. CDR3 nucleotides: TGTGCCACCAGCAGCAGAGGCGGGATCACCTACAATGAGCAGTTCTTC.

This clone was observed a few times. V is TRBV2 and J is TRBJ2-7; D uncertain. Trimming pared 0 bases from V and 0 bases from J, leaving 15 bases between. Germline lookup yields CDR1 SNHLY and CDR2 FYNNEI. This CDR3 spans 17 amino acids. CDR3 DNA sequence: TGTGCCAGCAGTGAAGCACCCTCACGCGGCCTCTCCTACGAGCAGTACTTC. Translating it yields CASSEAPSRGLSYEQYF.

The CDR3 sequence: CAIGRGDRDSYNEQFF. CDR3 nucleotide sequence: TGTGCCATCGGGCGGGGGGACCGTGACTCCTACAATGAGCAGTTCTTC. The J gene is TRBJ2-1, the V gene TRBV10-3; TRBD2 agrees at 8 bases. CDR3 length: 16 amino acids. Germline V gene data show CDR1 as ENHRY and CDR2 as SYGVKD. Trimming cost V 8 bases and J 0 bases; bases outside gene matches: 9.

The J gene is TRBJ1-2, the V gene TRBV4-1; no firm D call. This CDR3 is built from 16 residues. Per germline, CDR1 MGHRA and CDR2 YSYEKL. Deletions cut 0 bases from V and 4 bases from J, with 15 bases between. The CDR3 sequence: CASSQDPGRRIYGYTF. CDR3 DNA sequence: TGCGCCAGCAGCCAAGACCCGGGGAGGAGAATCTATGGCTACACCTTC.

As to this clone: The junction shows a germline mismatch at one end, possibly a read error. This chain links TRBV4-1 with TRBJ1-2, with 8 nucleotides matching TRBD1. Germline assignment: CDR1 MGHRA and CDR2 YSYEKL. The CDR3 sequence is 17 residues long. In DNA, the CDR3 is TGCGCCAGCAGCCTTCCAGCGACAGGGGCCTCTGGTTATGACTACACCTTC. It yields the protein CASSLPATGASGYDYTF.

The chain links TRBV28 to TRBJ2-5; 9 nucleotides line up with TRBD1. J lost 10 bases, V lost 5 bases, and 14 bases had no gene match. The V gene's germline CDR1 is MDHEN and CDR2 SYDVKM. CDR3 length: 15 amino acids. The CDR3 DNA is TGTGCCAGCAGTCGAAGACAGGGGGAAAGTGGTTGCCAGTACTTC. Its translation: CASSRRQGESGCQYF.

The V and J genes are TRBV5-1 and TRBJ2-7, with D possibly TRBD1 on 5 matching bases. Per germline, CDR1 SGHRS and CDR2 YFSETQ. The CDR3 is 13 residues long. With 0 bases removed from V and 5 bases from J, the gap between germline ends came to 9 bases. The chain's CDR3 is CASSLATRDEQYF. The CDR3 nucleotides read TGCGCCAGCAGCTTGGCTACCAGGGACGAGCAGTACTTC.

The chain is built from TRBV10-3 and TRBJ1-1, with D possibly matching TRBD1 (6 bases). Trimming removed 7 bases at V and 1 base at J, with 19 bases between. The CDR3 length is 16 residues. CDR1 ENHRY and CDR2 SYGVKD come from the germline V gene. The DNA for the CDR3 is TGTGCCATCAATCTAGGGAAGGGACACTCGAACACTGAAGCTTTCTTT. This gives the protein CAINLGKGHSNTEAFF.

This sequence joins TRBV5-1 and TRBJ2-3; TRBD1 might be the D (6 bases). Germline V gene lookup returns CDR1 SGHRS and CDR2 YFSETQ. Trimming stripped 0 bases from V and 7 bases from J, with 12 bases between. This CDR3 comprises 14 residues. CDR3 residues: CASSLGQELHTQYF. The CDR3 DNA follows: TGCGCCAGCAGCTTGGGACAGGAGTTACATACGCAGTATTTT. The full variable domain, completed using reference TRBV5-1 and TRBJ2-3, is KAGVTQTPRYLIKTRGQQVTLSCSPISGHRSVSWYQQTPGQGLQFLFEYFSETQRNKGNFPGRFSGRQFSNSRSEMNVSTLELGDSALYLCASSLGQELHTQYFGPGTRLTVL.

This chain uses TRBV7-2 with TRBJ1-1; D uncertain. V was pared by 5 bases and J by 4 bases, with 11 bases between. CDR1 SGHTA and CDR2 FQGNSA come from the germline V gene. The CDR3 loop spans 13 amino acids. The CDR3 nucleotides read TGTGCCAGCAGCCCGTCGGGAGTCACTGAAGCTTTCTTT. Translating it yields CASSPSGVTEAFF.

The genes are TRBV28 and TRBJ2-5; 7 nucleotides align to TRBD2. The CDR3 covers 15 residues. J lost 6 bases, V lost 6 bases, and 13 bases had no gene match. CDR1 is MDHEN, CDR2 SYDVKM, per germline. CDR3: CASRVADGTIQTQYF. The CDR3, as DNA: TGTGCCAGCAGGGTGGCTGACGGGACTATCCAGACCCAGTACTTC.

This chain joins TRBV19 and TRBJ2-7; TRBD1 aligns across 9 bases. This CDR3 is built from 16 residues. From germline, CDR1 is LNHDA and CDR2 SQIVND (reference sequence). V lost 4 bases, J lost 5 bases, and 12 bases stayed unmatched. The CDR3, as DNA: TGTGCCAGTAGTAGAAAATCGCCGGGACAGGGAAACGAGCAGTACTTC. Its protein product is CASSRKSPGQGNEQYF.

This chain uses TRBV28 with TRBJ2-2; D possibly corresponds to TRBD1 (5 bases). Germline CDR1 is MDHEN and CDR2 is SYDVKM. V shed 0 bases and J shed 5 bases, with 10 bases lying between them. CDR3 length: 15 amino acids. This chain's CDR3 is CASSLWGQLTGELFF. The CDR3 nucleotides read TGTGCCAGCAGTTTATGGGGGCAACTGACCGGGGAGCTGTTTTTT.

This chain links TRBV18 with TRBJ2-7; TRBD1 matches at 9 bases. Germline values: CDR1 KGHSH, CDR2 LQKENI. The trim removed 8 bases at V and 3 bases at J, leaving 5 bases unmatched. This CDR3 contains 13 residues. The CDR3 nucleotides read TGTGCCAGCGCCGGGACAGGGATCTACGAGCAGTACTTC. It translates to CASAGTGIYEQYF.

V and J are TRBV28 and TRBJ1-2, with D possibly being TRBD1 (5 bases). The CDR3 is made up of 15 amino acids. Between the trimmed V and J ends, which lost 2 bases and 8 bases, there was a span of 18 bases. Germline CDR1 reads MDHEN; CDR2 reads SYDVKM. In nucleotides, the CDR3 is TGTGCCAGCAGTTTAACGGTTCGGGGACTCGACGGCTACACCTTC. Amino acids: CASSLTVRGLDGYTF.

The gene calls are TRBV19 and TRBJ2-7, with 10 bases aligning to TRBD2. Germline V CDR1 and CDR2: LNHDA, SQIVND (reference sequence). Germline trimming cut 4 bases from V and 6 bases from J; bases unmatched to any gene: 6. This CDR3 has 14 amino acids. The CDR3 DNA follows: TGTGCCAGTAGTAGACCCGGGACTAGCGTCGAGCAGTACTTC. Translated, it gives CASSRPGTSVEQYF.

CDR3 sequence (DNA): TGCGCCAGCAGCTTGCCTGGGGCTGGTAATTCACCCCTCCACTTT. It yields the protein CASSLPGAGNSPLHF. This chain uses TRBV5-1 with TRBJ1-6; maybe TRBD1 (5 bases). Per the germline V gene, CDR1 is SGHRS and CDR2 is YFSETQ. Trimming pared 1 base from V and 6 bases from J, leaving 11 bases between. This CDR3 contains 15 residues.

The rearrangement uses TRBV5-1 and TRBJ2-3, with 7 bases lining up with TRBD1. The junction had 4 bases not matched to a gene; V was cut back by 0 bases and J by 6 bases. The CDR3 spans 14 residues. Germline V gives CDR1 SGHRS, CDR2 YFSETQ. The CDR3 is CASSLGPRGDTQYF. In nucleotides, the CDR3 is TGCGCCAGCAGCTTGGGCCCCAGGGGGGATACGCAGTATTTT.

This sequence joins TRBV7-2 and TRBJ2-5; 12 bases agree with TRBD2. The V gene's germline CDR1 is SGHTA and CDR2 FQGNSA. The trim removed 4 bases at V and 5 bases at J, leaving 8 bases unmatched. This CDR3 contains 16 residues. Here the CDR3 reads CASSSRTSGVRETQYF. The CDR3 bases are TGTGCCAGCAGCTCCCGGACTAGCGGGGTCCGGGAGACCCAGTACTTC.

This clone was observed once. This chain uses TRBV9 with TRBJ1-3, with a possible D match to TRBD1 (5 bases). The V end lost 4 bases, the J end lost 0 bases, and 14 bases lay between the germline ends. The CDR3 totals 16 residues. CDR1 SGDLS and CDR2 YYNGEE come from the germline V gene. CDR3 in amino acids: CASSPRQGFSGNTIYF. The CDR3 DNA follows: TGTGCCAGCAGCCCACGCCAGGGTTTCTCTGGAAACACCATATATTTT. Filled out from reference TRBV9 and TRBJ1-3, the complete variable domain reads DSGVTQTPKHLITATGQRVTLRCSPRSGDLSVYWYQQSLDQGLQFLIQYYNGEERAKGNILERFSAQQFPDLHSELNLSSLELGDSALYFCASSPRQGFSGNTIYFGEGSWLTVV.

V usage is TRBV7-9 and J usage is TRBJ1-1, with D perhaps TRBD1 (5 bases). This CDR3 contains 15 residues. Deletions cut 1 base from V and 6 bases from J, with 15 bases between. CDR1 SEHNR and CDR2 FQNEAQ come from the germline V gene (reference sequence). CDR3 nucleotide sequence: TGTGCCAGCAGCTTAGGGGCAGGGTCAGTTCCTGAAGCTTTCTTT. Protein product: CASSLGAGSVPEAFF.

CDR3 DNA sequence: TGTGCCAGCAGTTACTCGAGGGCGGCAGATACGCAGTATTTT. Residues: CASSYSRAADTQYF. The chain uses TRBV6-5 and TRBJ2-3; tentatively, D is TRBD2 (5 bases). This CDR3 is 14 amino acids long. Germline V lookup: CDR1 MNHEY, CDR2 SVGAGI. Trimming stripped 0 bases from V and 4 bases from J, with 8 bases between.

The rearrangement uses TRBV6-5 and TRBJ1-2, with D possibly TRBD1 on 6 matching bases. Germline CDR1 reads MNHEY; CDR2 reads SVGAGI. The CDR3 sequence is 14 residues long. V lost 6 bases and J lost 4, with 15 bases in between. This CDR3 is CASSTDRQLYGYTF. Here the CDR3 DNA reads TGTGCCAGCAGCACTGACAGGCAACTCTATGGCTACACCTTC.

The chain links TRBV12-5 to TRBJ2-7; 14 bases map to TRBD2. CDR3 length: 15 amino acids. The V gene end was trimmed by 5 bases and the J gene end by 6 bases; junction bases not matched to a gene: 6. The V gene's germline CDR1 is LGHNT and CDR2 FRNRAP. CDR3 region: CASGTQGLAGGEQYF. The CDR3 region has the DNA TGTGCTAGTGGTACCCAAGGACTAGCGGGAGGCGAGCAGTACTTC.